This entry lists 19 T cell receptor beta chains sequenced from one sample in a study of tumor and adjacent non-tumor tissue in lung cancer. RNA was extracted from bulk tissue without any cell sorting. More than 3 cm separated this lung sample from the edge of the tumor. The library came from three nested PCR rounds adapted from ARM-PCR protocols. One entry per CDR3 protein results from TCRdb running MiXCR on the multiplex PCR reads. The profile shows 110,000 or so distinct CDR3 sequences, under 65% of them singletons. Sequencing was performed on distant non-tumor lung tissue. These receptor sequences come from a man aged 55 to 69 with non-small cell lung cancer.

The rearrangement joins TRBV5-1 to TRBJ1-1, with 7 positions matching TRBD1. Germline CDR1 SGHRS, CDR2 YFSETQ. The junction had 10 bases not matched to a gene; V was cut back by 4 bases and J by 1 base. The CDR3 consists of 16 residues. CDR3 coding DNA: TGCGCCAGCAGCCCTGGAAAGGGGGCAAAGAACACTGAAGCTTTCTTT. Its translation is CASSPGKGAKNTEAFF.

A word on this clonotype: Its ends do not fully match the called genes, so a read error is possible. This sequence joins TRBV6-5 and TRBJ2-1, with D possibly TRBD2 on 6 matching bases. This CDR3 is 14 amino acids long. Germline assignment: CDR1 MNHEY and CDR2 SVGAGI. CDR3 sequence: CASSYTGVYSEQFF. DNA for the CDR3: TGTGCCAGCAGTTACACGGGGGTGTACAGTGAGCAGTTCTTC.

This chain joins TRBV7-8 and TRBJ2-7; TRBD2 matches 12 bases. CDR1 is SGHVS, CDR2 FQNEAQ, per germline. The CDR3 sequence is 15 residues long. V dropped 5 bases and J dropped 7; count of bases not matched to a gene: 9. The CDR3 nucleotides are TGTGCCAGCAGCAACTCTAGCGGGAGGGCCTCTGAGCAGTACTTC. Translation: CASSNSSGRASEQYF.

The chain has TRBV15 and TRBJ2-3; TRBD2 agrees at 11 bases. This CDR3 is 16 amino acids long. From germline, CDR1 is LNHNV and CDR2 YYDKDF (reference sequence). Germline trimming cut 3 bases from V and 3 bases from J; bases unmatched to any gene: 5. This CDR3 is CATSRNLAGGTDTQYF. The CDR3 nucleotides read TGTGCCACCAGCAGGAACCTAGCGGGAGGAACAGATACGCAGTATTTT.

Concerning this clonotype itself: Its ends do not fully match the called genes, so a read error is possible. V usage is TRBV29-1 and J usage is TRBJ1-1; D not resolved. The CDR3 totals 12 residues. Germline CDR1 is SQVTM and CDR2 is ANQGSEA. The DNA of the CDR3 is TGCAGCGTTGACGGTCGGCCAAGTGAAGCTTCCTTT. As protein: CSVDGRPSEASF.

A remark on this clonotype: Sequence at one end of the junction differs from germline and may be a read error. The J gene is TRBJ2-1, the V gene TRBV4-1, with unresolved D. The CDR3 is made up of 14 amino acids. Germline lookup yields CDR1 MGHRA and CDR2 YSYEKL. This CDR3 is CASNQVLSRNEQFF. The CDR3 nucleotides read TGCGCCAGCAACCAAGTTCTTAGTCGGAATGAGCAGTTCTTT.

This clonotype was detected only once. Mismatch with germline at one junction end may stem from a read error. The V gene is TRBV12-3 or TRBV12-4, the J gene TRBJ1-5; D remains ambiguous. This CDR3 contains 14 residues. CDR3 sequence (DNA): TGTGCCAACAGTCCACAGCTTAGCAATCAGCACCAGCATTTT. This translates into CANSPQLSNQHQHF.

This chain uses TRBV12-3 or TRBV12-4 with TRBJ2-2; 7 nucleotides align to TRBD1. The CDR3 is made up of 15 amino acids. With V trimmed by 6 bases and J by 3 bases, 7 bases remained unmatched. The CDR3 region is CASRLRTGDTGELFF. The CDR3, as DNA: TGTGCCAGCAGACTAAGGACAGGTGACACCGGGGAGCTGTTTTTT.

With respect to this clonotype: At one end the junction does not follow the germline gene, possibly because of a read error. The gene calls are TRBV4-1 and TRBJ2-7; 8 nucleotides line up with TRBD1. There are 13 residues in the CDR3. CDR1 is MGHRA, CDR2 YSYEKL, per germline. CDR3 nucleotides: TGCGCTAGCAGCCAAGGTGACGGGACAGGGCAGTACTTC. Translated: CASSQGDGTGQYF.

The chain uses TRBV2 and TRBJ2-7; D possibly matches TRBD1 or TRBD2 (6 bases each). Germline CDR1 and CDR2: SNHLY and FYNNEI. This CDR3 region has 15 residues. Trimming stripped 3 bases from V and 6 bases from J, with 18 bases between. CDR3 residues: CASSDNRDGGCEQYF. CDR3 DNA sequence: TGTGCCAGCAGTGATAACCGGGACGGGGGCTGCGAGCAGTACTTC.

Remarks on this clonotype: A read error may produce the germline difference seen at one junction end. V and J are TRBV30 and TRBJ1-1; TRBD1 agrees at 9 bases. The germline V gene encodes CDR1 GTSNPN and CDR2 SVGIG (reference sequence). The CDR3 is 15 residues long. This chain's CDR3 is CALNSDDRGNTEVFF. The CDR3 nucleotides read TGTGCCTTGAATTCTGACGACAGGGGGAACACTGAAGTTTTCTTT.

As for this clonotype: One junction end does not reproduce the germline sequence, and a read error may be involved. The chain carries TRBV6-2 or TRBV6-3 and TRBJ2-7; no clear D. The CDR3 is made up of 14 amino acids. The germline gives CDR1 MNHEY, CDR2 SVGEGT. In nucleotides, the CDR3 is TGTGCCAGCGGTTACTCGACGGGCTCCTACGAGCAGTACTTC. Translated: CASGYSTGSYEQYF.

This clonotype was detected many times. CDR3 region: CSGSDRYEQYF. CDR3 DNA: TGCAGCGGATCGGATCGCTACGAGCAGTACTTC. This sequence joins TRBV29-1 and TRBJ2-7; D is uncertain. V was shortened by 7 bases and J by 3 bases, with 10 bases between the two germline ends. The CDR3 has 11 residues. Germline-derived CDR1 and CDR2 are SQVTM and ANQGSEA.

A word on this clonotype: The conserved final phenylalanine or tryptophan is absent from the CDR3, which likely points to a read error. The chain combines TRBV12-3 or TRBV12-4 with TRBJ2-7; possible D gene TRBD1, 6 bases. The CDR3 has 16 residues. CDR3 sequence (DNA): TGTGCCAGCAGTTCTGGGGGCTCGGGGTACGCCTACAAGCAGTACCTC. Translated, it gives CASSSGGSGYAYKQYL.

Points on this clonotype: This may come from a read error, since a much larger clone is one base off. The J gene is TRBJ2-7, the V gene TRBV2; 10 nucleotides line up with TRBD1. V lost 6 bases, J lost 3 bases, and 8 bases stayed unmatched. The CDR3 totals 15 residues. CDR1 is SNHLY and CDR2 is FYNNEI in the germline V gene. CDR3 coding DNA: TGTGCCAGCAGAGATAACCGGGACAGGGGCTACGAGCAGTACTTC. Translating gives CASRDNRDRGYEQYF.

With regard to this clonotype: This may be a read error: a much more frequent sequence differs by one nucleotide. The V gene is TRBV5-5, the J gene TRBJ1-6, with D unresolved. V lost 4 bases and J lost 4, with 15 bases in between. CDR1 is SGHKS, CDR2 YYEKEE, per germline (reference sequence). This CDR3 comprises 16 residues. In nucleotides, the CDR3 is TGTGCCAGCAGCCCAAACCCAGGATGGTATAATTCACCCCTCCACTTT. Its translation is CASSPNPGWYNSPLHF.

The chain couples TRBV11-3 to TRBJ2-7, with D tentatively TRBD2 (6 bases). CDR3 length: 15 residues. Germline V gene sequence: CDR1 SGHNT, CDR2 YENEEA. The CDR3 DNA reads as TGTTTCAGTAGGAGGGCTAGTGGGAGCTCCTACGAGCAGTACTTC. Residues: CFSRRASGSSYEQYF.

Notes on this clonotype: This may stem from a read error, because a much larger clone lies one nucleotide away. The chain recombines TRBV6-5 with TRBJ2-7; 7 positions match TRBD2. This CDR3 has 14 amino acids. CDR1 is MNHEY and CDR2 is SVGAGI in the germline V gene. The CDR3 bases are TGTACCAGCAGCTCCCCGCGGGGGAGGGGCGAGCAGTACTTC. Amino acids: CTSSSPRGRGEQYF.

As regards this clonotype: Mismatch with germline at one junction end may stem from a read error. The chain has TRBV29-1 and TRBJ2-5; 8 bases map to TRBD2. This CDR3 is built from 14 residues. CDR1 is SQVTM and CDR2 is ANQGSEA in the germline V gene. The CDR3 reads CSDAASGSREAQYF. The CDR3 coding sequence is TGTAGCGATGCTGCCAGCGGGAGTCGTGAGGCCCAGTACTTC.